Given below is one T cell receptor (beta chain) in context. Its cognate antigen is unknown. Trimming took 2 bases from V and 9 from J; bases not matched to a gene: 9. Germline V gene data show CDR1 as SGHAT and CDR2 as FQDESV (reference sequence). The CDR3 length is 15 residues. The sample is drawn from a study of post-analysis software for immune sequencing data. In the study overall: The disease courses spanned relapsing-remitting, secondary progressive and progressive-relapsing forms of multiple sclerosis.

General study results and limits: Batch-mates among the samples co-clustered strongly by F measure. Controls had lower frequencies than patients of roughly five TRBV segments, which included TRBV5-6, TRBV5-1 and TRBV20-1. Those with multiple sclerosis, the patient group, showed significantly lower normalized Chao1 diversity than controls.

TCR beta cDNA libraries had unique molecular identifiers. Yield was about 500,000 cDNA molecules from roughly 0.93 to 9.6 million T cells. TCRdb used MiXCR to reprocess the PCR reads, holding one entry per CDR3 protein. Of approximately 690,000 distinct CDR3 sequences in the sample, about 60% were seen once. Sample: blood. V and J are TRBV11-1 and TRBJ2-1; 8 bases line up with TRBD2. The receptor comes from a girl aged 2 to 9 with multiple sclerosis. The chain's CDR3 is CASSLLAGPRGEQFF. Written as DNA, the CDR3 is TGTGCCAGCAGCTTATTAGCGGGGCCACGGGGTGAGCAGTTCTTC.